Listed here are 2 T cell receptor beta chains from one sample, sequenced in a study of OX40 agonist ivuxolimab in advanced cancers. The protocol was immunoSEQ multiplex PCR, while the TCRdb copy is restricted to in-frame clones and leaves out a portion. The data show roughly 70,000 clones, 75% to 90% seen once. The sample consisted of CD4+ or CD8+ T cells sorted from blood, taken in a trial of the OX40 agonist ivuxolimab. Every receptor here comes from an adult with an advanced solid tumor such as melanoma, head and neck, liver or kidney cancer.

This sequence joins TRBV18 and TRBJ1-1; 10 nucleotides line up with TRBD1. With V trimmed by 4 bases and J by 6 bases, 2 bases remained unmatched. There are 13 residues in the CDR3. CDR1 is KGHSH and CDR2 is LQKENI in the germline V gene. The CDR3 protein is CASSRDRGSEAFF. The CDR3 DNA follows: TGTGCCAGCTCACGGGACAGGGGCTCTGAAGCTTTCTTT. Full variable domain (missing parts from reference TRBV18 and TRBJ1-1): NAGVMQNPRHLVRRRGQEARLRCSPMKGHSHVYWYRQLPEEGLKFMVYLQKENIIDESGMPKERFSAEFPKEGPSILRIQQVVRGDSAAYFCASSRDRGSEAFFGQGTRLTVV.

This sequence joins TRBV5-1 and TRBJ2-3; 13 bases are shared with TRBD2. V lost 2 bases and J lost 2; bases outside the gene matches: 2. Germline V gene data show CDR1 as SGHRS and CDR2 as YFSETQ. The CDR3 is made up of 16 amino acids. CDR3 sequence reads: CASSLGLAGATDTQYF. CDR3 nucleotides: TGCGCCAGCAGCTTAGGACTAGCGGGAGCCACAGATACGCAGTATTTT. Variable domain in full (rest from reference TRBV5-1 and TRBJ2-3): KAGVTQTPRYLIKTRGQQVTLSCSPISGHRSVSWYQQTPGQGLQFLFEYFSETQRNKGNFPGRFSGRQFSNSRSEMNVSTLELGDSALYLCASSLGLAGATDTQYFGPGTRLTVL.